This T cell receptor (beta chain) was captured by sequencing in a study of T cell changes during pregnancy in multiple sclerosis. Profiled with immunoSEQ multiplex PCR; TCRdb holds only in-frame clones, not every one. The table lists 45,000 to 55,000 clones, about 90% of them singletons, with under 2% in the top ten. V gave up 3 bases and J gave up 3 bases; unmatched junction bases: 4. CDR1 and CDR2 from the germline V gene are KGHSH and LQKENI. The CDR3 has 14 amino acids. The sequences come from peripheral blood, collected in the first trimester of pregnancy. This receptor was identified in a female donor with multiple sclerosis, enrolled in a pregnancy study. The chain has TRBV18 and TRBJ2-7, with 8 bases matching TRBD1. The CDR3 nucleotides are TGTGCCAGCTCACCTTCCGGACAGGGCTACGAGCAGTACTTC. This gives the protein CASSPSGQGYEQYF.